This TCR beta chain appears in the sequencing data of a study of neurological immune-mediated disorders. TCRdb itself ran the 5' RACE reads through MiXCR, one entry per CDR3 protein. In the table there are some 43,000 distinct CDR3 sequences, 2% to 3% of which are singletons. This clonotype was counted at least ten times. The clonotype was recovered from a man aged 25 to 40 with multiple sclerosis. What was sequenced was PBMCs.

The CDR3 DNA reads TGTGCCAGCACCATGCGCGCAGGGGGTTCCTACAATGAGCAGTTCTTC. This gives the protein CASTMRAGGSYNEQFF. The chain carries TRBV6-5 and TRBJ2-1, with 7 bases identical to TRBD1. V was clipped by 7 bases and J by 1 base; unmatched bases: 10. CDR1 is MNHEY and CDR2 is SVGAGI in the germline V gene. The CDR3 runs to 16 residues.